The subject of this entry is one T cell receptor beta chain. No antigen is known for it. No much larger clonotype is one base removed from it; base qualities were not supplied. Reading the germline V gene gives CDR1 SGHTA and CDR2 FQGNSA. The CDR3 runs 17 amino acids, cysteine and phenylalanine included. The read is trimmed to its CDR3 DNA, 51 bases read in frame from base 1. Trimmed from V: 5 bases; trimmed from J: 5 bases; junction bases lacking a gene match: 14. The library was generated by the immunoSEQ multiplex PCR assay. A mixture of 60 forward primers for TCR Vbeta segments and 13 reverse primers for TCR Jbeta segments was used in the multiplex PCR. A multiplex PCR assay on genomic DNA amplified the CDR3 region of rearranged TCR beta genes. On the Illumina HiSeq System, the amplified TCR beta libraries were sequenced as 87-base-pair reads. The authors' analysis ran thus. A later analysis tallied tens of millions of unique TCR beta chains across the 610 or so repertoires, and approximately 11 million of those chains were shared by two or more donors. Raw reads were error-corrected and collapsed into unique sequences by a nearest-neighbor algorithm in which closely related sequences were merged to remove PCR and sequencing errors. CDR3 sequences were aligned to IMGT reference sequences to assign V, D and J gene segments. For a sequence to be retained, at least a six-nucleotide match to both a V gene segment and a J gene segment was required. A rearrangement was called productive if the CDR3 had no stop codons and remained in frame with V and J, and every other rearrangement was called non-productive. CDR3 was defined by IMGT convention, running from the second conserved V-encoded cysteine to the conserved J-encoded phenylalanine. In an earlier analysis of around 540 of the donors, sequences lacking an unambiguous match to a single V gene segment were excluded. An earlier analysis of approximately 590 of the donors classified V segments as functional when productive rearrangements were above 56.7% and as segregating when the standard deviation between donors was above 5%. A statistical classification framework was built for diagnosing cytomegalovirus status from the catalog of TCR beta chain sequences. A later analysis assigned V and J genes by comparing TCR nucleotide sequences with IMGT/GENE-DB human TR gene sequences. In a later analysis, CDR3 sequences and most-parsimonious VDJ recombination scenarios were assigned using the TCRdist pipeline. In a later analysis, every TCR beta chain was defined by the combination of its CDR3 amino acid sequence and its V-gene family, and reads without a unique V-gene family were dropped. To address suspected cross-contamination and a sequencing artifact, a later analysis removed roughly 640 highly shared, low-generation-probability nucleotide sequences. A later analysis calculated a clonal expansion index for each public chain from normalized within-repertoire ranks of inferred template counts. A later analysis computed generation probabilities with a VDJ recombination model fitted to out-of-frame rearrangements, and checked the results against IGoR. Hypergeometric tests were used in a later analysis to score TCR-TCR, TCR-HLA and TCR-CMV co-occurrence, with a repertoire-size bias correction applied to the TCR pairs. In a later analysis, false discovery rates were estimated by permuting HLA or CMV assignments 20 times. In a later analysis, co-occurring TCRs were grouped using DBSCAN, with TCRdist sequence similarity added in when clustering inside HLA-allele-positive subsets. Co-occurrence clustering excluded repertoires with fewer than 30,000 or more than 120,000 public chains, plus five with anomalous nucleotide sharing. Sourced from immuneACCESS, this table was stored by TCRdb with only in-frame sequences that have V and J called. A share of the clones is absent; for the studies checked, an unresolved V gene accounts for under half, and the remainder has no known explanation. The V and J calls and the clone size are those of that table, but D and trimming were determined from the DNA. The sample profile shows 250,000 to 350,000 clones; about nine tenths of them were found once. The ten largest clones capture 3.5% to 4% of the sample.

The cohort comprised around 700 healthy bone marrow donors. At the time of sampling, every cohort member was nominally healthy, though immune exposures that went unrecorded were likely present. The donor was CMV seropositive and was included in the group of around 300 seropositive cohort members. A peripheral blood sample was provided by each donor, and peripheral blood mononuclear cells were used for TCR beta sequencing. The Qiagen DNeasy Blood Extraction Kit was used to extract genomic DNA from the blood cell samples. This entry is derived from a study of cytomegalovirus exposure and HLA in healthy donors listed by TCRdb under 2017. Turning to the overall study: According to an earlier analysis of 550 to 750 of the donors, about 179 million T cells yielded over 90 million unique TCR beta sequences and about 300 Gb of sequence data. About 330 gigabases of sequencing data and 70 million to 100 million unique TCR sequences made up an early release that covered several hundred HLA-typed donors. Of the roughly 400 genotyped donors, roughly 85% fell in the genetic ancestry cluster associated with self-reported Caucasian donors. The aim of the study was to test whether cataloging public T cell receptors could identify signatures of past pathogen exposure. Using immunosequencing, the study profiled T cell repertoires from 500 to 800 subjects and related those repertoires to cytomegalovirus serostatus. In addition to the first cohort of roughly 670 subjects, a separate validation cohort of some 120 different subjects was used. To predict cytomegalovirus infection status, the study brought together high-throughput TCR immunosequencing, statistical association of individual TCRs with disease status, and machine learning. To study patterns of TCR occurrence, a later analysis re-analyzed previously published TCR beta repertoires from around 660 donors and added high-resolution HLA genotyping. Rather than drawing on any new phenotypic data, the later analysis identified candidate immune exposures from TCR beta sequences and the way those sequences occurred across donors. An earlier analysis of fewer than 750 of the donors used high-throughput TCR beta sequencing to judge whether each TCR beta V gene segment behaved as functional or pseudogenic. Alongside the repertoire data, information on donor age, sex, ethnicity and CMV serostatus was compiled. A later genetic analysis took genome-wide SNP genotypes for about 55% of the roughly 700 donors and used that subset as a discovery cohort. Every repertoire in the discovery cohort had been generated on one and the same sequencing platform. Both class I and class II loci were covered by HLA typing, at four-digit resolution. Typing coverage varied by locus: roughly 620-630 donors for A, B, C, DRB1 and DQB1; approximately 500 for DQA1; more than 600 for DPA1; fewer than 480 for DPB1. Because of strong linkage in the cohort, 5 or 6 DR-DQ haplotypes were treated as single units for association and clustering. Across around 400 genotyped donors of the cohort, an average of approximately 200,000 unique TCR beta nucleotide sequences per donor were sequenced, and 15% to 20% of those sequences were non-productive.

The paper's findings and limits, for the study overall: In a later analysis, the rate of TCR association differed among HLA loci, with DRB1 alleles having the most associated TCRs and HLA-C alleles having the fewest. A few of the identified cytomegalovirus-associated TCR beta chains were confirmed in vitro to be specific for cytomegalovirus antigens. The authors suggested that the approach could potentially be extended to other disease states and immunological phenotypes. A group of highly shared sequence variants was considered likely to be a technical artifact of the sequencing pipeline. Several of the top co-occurrence clusters appeared to be linked to parvovirus B19, influenza, CMV and Epstein-Barr virus, according to a later analysis. A further reported finding was that TCR beta sequences accurately predicted the HLA-A and HLA-B alleles for most subjects in the first cohort. For the cohort, immune exposure information was limited to CMV serostatus. Most TCR sequences were observed very rarely across donors, whereas some public TCRs were present in many individuals. In a later analysis, HLA-associated TCR beta chains showed more clonal expansion and lower generation probabilities than non-associated chains that were equally common. In an earlier analysis of approximately 590 of the donors, most TCR beta V segments appeared in productive rearrangements about 90% or about 30% of the time, broadly matching IMGT annotations. A later genetic analysis associated a missense DCLRE1C variant with V-gene and J-gene trimming of TCR beta chains, and an independent cohort replicated the association. Because some donors lacked HLA typing at each locus, the association tests relied only on the typed subset. Correlated functional status among segregating V segments might reflect linkage disequilibrium, but an unknown experimental factor could not be ruled out. The earlier analysis of 450 to 700 of the donors excluded approximately 17 rarely observed V segments, including chromosome 9 orphons, because counts were too low. In a later genetic analysis, fewer N-insertions in productive TCRs were reported among donors in an Asian-associated ancestry cluster than the roughly 640-donor mean. Cytomegalovirus status was reported to be diagnosed by the classifier with high specificity and sensitivity in both the original and validation cohorts. The presence/absence analyses assumed that sequencing depth was roughly uniform across donors, and that assumption may not be true. The cohort was sequenced for TCR beta chains only, and without alpha or paired-chain data the features that could be detected were limited. Strong co-occurrence of HLA alleles, especially DR and DQ, made assigning TCR associations to individual alleles difficult. A total of some 180 TCR beta chains were listed by the study as associated with cytomegalovirus. Some IMGT-functional V segments, including TRBV6-2 and TRBV6-3, could not be told apart with the 87-base-pair reads, so those segments were excluded. At a false discovery rate of 0.05, a later analysis linked 16,951 TCR beta sequences to specific HLA alleles. According to a later analysis, most CMV-associated TCR beta chains appeared to be HLA-restricted, and the HLA associations seemed to be driven largely by CMV exposure.

Sequencing was done on a sample of PBMCs. The V gene is TRBV7-2 and the J gene is TRBJ2-7, with 11 central nucleotides matching TRBD2. This receptor was obtained from a man aged 35 to 55 in good health and CMV-seropositive. In nucleotide form, the sequence is TGTGCCAGCAGCATCGATCCAGCCGGGACTAGCGGCCACGAGCAGTACTTC. The resulting protein is CASSIDPAGTSGHEQYF.